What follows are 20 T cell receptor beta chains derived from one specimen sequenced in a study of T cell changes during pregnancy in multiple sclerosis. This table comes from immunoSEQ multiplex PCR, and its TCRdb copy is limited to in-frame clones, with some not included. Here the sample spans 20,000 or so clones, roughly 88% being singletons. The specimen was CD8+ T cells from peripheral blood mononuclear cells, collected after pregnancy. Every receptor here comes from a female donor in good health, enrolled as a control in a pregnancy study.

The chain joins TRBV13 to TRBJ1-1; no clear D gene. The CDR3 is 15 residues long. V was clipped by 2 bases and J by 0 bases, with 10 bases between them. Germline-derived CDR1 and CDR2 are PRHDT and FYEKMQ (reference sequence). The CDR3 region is CASSLSASLNTEAFF. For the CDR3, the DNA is TGTGCCAGCAGCTTATCCGCGAGCTTGAACACTGAAGCTTTCTTT.

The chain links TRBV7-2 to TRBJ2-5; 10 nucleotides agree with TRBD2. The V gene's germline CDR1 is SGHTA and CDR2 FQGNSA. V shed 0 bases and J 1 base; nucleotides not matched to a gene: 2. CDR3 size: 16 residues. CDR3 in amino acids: CASSLALAGTQETQYF. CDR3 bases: TGTGCCAGCAGCTTAGCACTAGCGGGGACCCAAGAGACCCAGTACTTC.

CDR3 residues: CAISESAGVDEQFF. CDR3 sequence (DNA): TGTGCCATCAGTGAGTCGGCAGGGGTGGATGAGCAGTTCTTC. V usage is TRBV10-3 and J usage is TRBJ2-1; maybe TRBD1 (6 bases). This CDR3 spans 14 amino acids. Between the trimmed V and J ends, which lost 0 bases and 8 bases, there was a span of 11 bases. The germline CDR1 and CDR2 sequences are ENHRY and SYGVKD.

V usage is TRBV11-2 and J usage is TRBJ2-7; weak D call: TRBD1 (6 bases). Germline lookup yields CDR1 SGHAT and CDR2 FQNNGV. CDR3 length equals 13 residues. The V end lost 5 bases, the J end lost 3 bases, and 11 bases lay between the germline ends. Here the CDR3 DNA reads TGTGCCAGCAGCCCCGGACAGAGCTACGAGCAGTACTTC. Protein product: CASSPGQSYEQYF.

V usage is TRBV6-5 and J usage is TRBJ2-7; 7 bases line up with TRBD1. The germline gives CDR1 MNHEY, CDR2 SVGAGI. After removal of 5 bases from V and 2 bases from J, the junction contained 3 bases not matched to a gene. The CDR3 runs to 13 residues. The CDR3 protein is CASSETGAYEQYF. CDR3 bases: TGTGCCAGCAGTGAAACAGGGGCCTACGAGCAGTACTTC.

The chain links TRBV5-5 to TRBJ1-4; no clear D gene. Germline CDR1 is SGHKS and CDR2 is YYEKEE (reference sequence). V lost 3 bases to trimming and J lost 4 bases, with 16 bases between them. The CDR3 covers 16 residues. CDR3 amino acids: CASSSQGVEGNEKLFF. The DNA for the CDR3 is TGTGCCAGCAGCTCCCAAGGCGTAGAGGGTAATGAAAAACTGTTTTTT.

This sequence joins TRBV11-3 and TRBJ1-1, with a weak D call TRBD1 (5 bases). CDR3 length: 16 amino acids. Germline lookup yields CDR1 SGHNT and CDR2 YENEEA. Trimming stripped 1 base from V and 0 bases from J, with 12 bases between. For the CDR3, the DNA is TGTGCCAGCAGCTTAGGAAGCGACAGCCTGAACACTGAAGCTTTCTTT. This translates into CASSLGSDSLNTEAFF.

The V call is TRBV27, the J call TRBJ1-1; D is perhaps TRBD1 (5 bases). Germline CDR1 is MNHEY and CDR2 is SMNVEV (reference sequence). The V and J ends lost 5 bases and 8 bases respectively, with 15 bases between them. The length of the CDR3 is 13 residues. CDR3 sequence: CASSPRGEGEAFF. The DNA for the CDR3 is TGTGCCAGCAGTCCCCGGGGGGAGGGAGAAGCTTTCTTT.

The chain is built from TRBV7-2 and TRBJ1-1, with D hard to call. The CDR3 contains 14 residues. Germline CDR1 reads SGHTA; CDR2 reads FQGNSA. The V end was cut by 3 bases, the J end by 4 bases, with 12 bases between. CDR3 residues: CASSFWIRGTEAFF. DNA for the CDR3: TGTGCCAGCAGCTTCTGGATCCGGGGCACTGAAGCTTTCTTT.

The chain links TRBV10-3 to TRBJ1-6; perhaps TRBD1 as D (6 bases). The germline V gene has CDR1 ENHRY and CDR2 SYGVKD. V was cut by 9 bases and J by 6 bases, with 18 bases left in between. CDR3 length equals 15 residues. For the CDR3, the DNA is TGTGCCATATCACCTACAGGGTATGGTAATTCACCCCTCCACTTT. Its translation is CAISPTGYGNSPLHF.

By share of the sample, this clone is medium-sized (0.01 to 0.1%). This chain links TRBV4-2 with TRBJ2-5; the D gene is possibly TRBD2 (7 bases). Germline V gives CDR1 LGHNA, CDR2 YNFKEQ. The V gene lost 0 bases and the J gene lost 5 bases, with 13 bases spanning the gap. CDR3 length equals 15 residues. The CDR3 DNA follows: TGTGCCAGCAGCCAAGAAGGGGGGGGCCCCGAGACCCAGTACTTC. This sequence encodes CASSQEGGGPETQYF.

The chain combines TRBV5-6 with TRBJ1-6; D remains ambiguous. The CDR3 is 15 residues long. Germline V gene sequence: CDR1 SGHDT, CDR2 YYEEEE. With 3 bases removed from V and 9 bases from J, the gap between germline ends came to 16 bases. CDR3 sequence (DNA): TGTGCCAGCAGCTCTGCTGCTGCCGGAGGTTCACCCCTCCACTTT. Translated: CASSSAAAGGSPLHF. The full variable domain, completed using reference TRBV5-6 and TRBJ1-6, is DAGVTQSPTHLIKTRGQQVTLRCSPKSGHDTVSWYQQALGQGPQFIFQYYEEEERQRGNFPDRFSGHQFPNYSSELNVNALLLGDSALYLCASSSAAAGGSPLHFGNGTRLTVT.

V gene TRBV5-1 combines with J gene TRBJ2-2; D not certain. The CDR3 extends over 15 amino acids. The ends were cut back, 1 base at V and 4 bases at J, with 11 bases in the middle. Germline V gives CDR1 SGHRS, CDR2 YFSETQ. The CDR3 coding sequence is TGCGCCAGCAGCTTGACAGAAGCTCGCACCGGGGAGCTGTTTTTT. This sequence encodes CASSLTEARTGELFF.

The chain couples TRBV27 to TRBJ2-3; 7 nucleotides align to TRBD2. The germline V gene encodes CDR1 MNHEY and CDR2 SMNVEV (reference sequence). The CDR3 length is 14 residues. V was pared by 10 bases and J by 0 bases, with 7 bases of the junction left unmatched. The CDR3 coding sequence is TGTGCCACCAACTGGGGGGGTAGCACAGATACGCAGTATTTT. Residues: CATNWGGSTDTQYF.

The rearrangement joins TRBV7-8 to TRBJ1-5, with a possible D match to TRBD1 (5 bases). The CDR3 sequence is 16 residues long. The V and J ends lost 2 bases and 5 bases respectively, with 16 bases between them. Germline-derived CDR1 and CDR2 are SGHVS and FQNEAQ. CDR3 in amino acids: CASSLHQGGKDQPQHF. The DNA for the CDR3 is TGTGCCAGCAGCTTACATCAGGGTGGAAAAGATCAGCCCCAGCATTTT.

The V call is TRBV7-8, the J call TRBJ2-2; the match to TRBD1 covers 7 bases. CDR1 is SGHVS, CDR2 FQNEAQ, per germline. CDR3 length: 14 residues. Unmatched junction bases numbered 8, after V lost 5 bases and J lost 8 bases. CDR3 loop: CASSTYRGSGELFF. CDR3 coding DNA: TGTGCCAGCAGCACCTACAGGGGATCTGGGGAGCTGTTTTTT.

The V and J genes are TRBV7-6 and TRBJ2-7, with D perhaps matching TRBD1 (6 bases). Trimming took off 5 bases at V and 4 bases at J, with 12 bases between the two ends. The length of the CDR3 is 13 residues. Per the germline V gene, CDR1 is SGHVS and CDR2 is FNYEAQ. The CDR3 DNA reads TGTGCCAGCAGCCCCCGGACAGCATACGAGCAGTACTTC. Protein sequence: CASSPRTAYEQYF.

The CDR3 spells CASSPGLNTGELFF. For the CDR3, the DNA is TGTGCCAGCTCACCGGGACTGAACACCGGGGAGCTGTTTTTT. This chain links TRBV18 with TRBJ2-2; maybe TRBD2 (6 bases). V lost 3 bases and J 1 base, leaving 6 bases between the germline ends. The CDR3 is 14 residues long. Germline V CDR1 and CDR2: KGHSH, LQKENI.

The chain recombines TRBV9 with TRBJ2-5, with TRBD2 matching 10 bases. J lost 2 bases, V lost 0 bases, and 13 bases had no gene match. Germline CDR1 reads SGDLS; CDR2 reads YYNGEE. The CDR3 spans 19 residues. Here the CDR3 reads CASSVAPLASGGPQETQYF. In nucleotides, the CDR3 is TGTGCCAGCAGCGTAGCTCCCCTAGCTAGCGGGGGCCCTCAAGAGACCCAGTACTTC.

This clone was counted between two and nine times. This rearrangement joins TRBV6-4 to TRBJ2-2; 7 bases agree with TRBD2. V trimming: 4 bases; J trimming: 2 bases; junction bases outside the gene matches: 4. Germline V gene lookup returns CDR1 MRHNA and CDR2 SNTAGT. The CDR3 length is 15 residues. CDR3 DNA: TGTGCCAGCAGTGCCGGCGGGGGTAACACCGGGGAGCTGTTTTTT. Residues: CASSAGGGNTGELFF.